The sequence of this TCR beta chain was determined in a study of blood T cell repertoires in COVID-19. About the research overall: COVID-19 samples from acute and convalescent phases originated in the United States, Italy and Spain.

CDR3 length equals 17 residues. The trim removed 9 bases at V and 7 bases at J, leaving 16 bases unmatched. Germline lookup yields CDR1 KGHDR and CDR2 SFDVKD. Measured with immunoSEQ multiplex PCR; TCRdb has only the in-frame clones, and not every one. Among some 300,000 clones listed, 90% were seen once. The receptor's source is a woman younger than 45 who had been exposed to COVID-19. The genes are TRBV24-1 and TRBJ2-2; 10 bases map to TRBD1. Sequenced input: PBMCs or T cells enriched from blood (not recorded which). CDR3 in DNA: TGTGCCACCTCCAACCGGGCCGGGACAGGGGTGGTCGGGGAGCTGTTTTTT. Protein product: CATSNRAGTGVVGELFF.